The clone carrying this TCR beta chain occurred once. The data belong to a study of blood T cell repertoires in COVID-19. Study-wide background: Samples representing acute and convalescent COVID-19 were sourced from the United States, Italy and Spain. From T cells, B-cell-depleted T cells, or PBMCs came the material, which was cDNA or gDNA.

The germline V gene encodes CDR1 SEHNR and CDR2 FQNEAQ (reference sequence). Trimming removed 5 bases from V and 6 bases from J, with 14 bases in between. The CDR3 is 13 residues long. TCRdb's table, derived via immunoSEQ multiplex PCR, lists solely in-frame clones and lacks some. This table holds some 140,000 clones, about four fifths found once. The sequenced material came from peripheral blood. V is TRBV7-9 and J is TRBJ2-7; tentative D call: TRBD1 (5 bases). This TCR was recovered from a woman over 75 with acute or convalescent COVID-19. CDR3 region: CASSPPRAREQYF. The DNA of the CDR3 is TGTGCCAGCAGCCCCCCCAGGGCCCGCGAGCAGTACTTC.